This record covers a single T cell receptor (beta chain). Each Susac syndrome patient had definite or probable disease by recently defined criteria. The data stem from a study of CD8 T cells in Susac syndrome. RNA in amounts of roughly 0.5 to 1 ug was reverse transcribed with random hexamers. Amplification of TCR beta CDR3 across 54 Vbeta and 13 Jbeta was performed with immunoSEQ multiplex PCR. TCRdb reprocessed the immunoSEQ multiplex PCR reads with MiXCR, giving one entry per CDR3 protein. This table has 200,000 or so distinct CDR3 sequences, almost 96% appearing once. Per germline, CDR1 MGHDK and CDR2 SYGVNS. Trimming pared 3 bases from V and 1 base from J, leaving 10 bases between. The CDR3 length is 14 residues.

This clonotype was obtained from a human donor with Susac syndrome. The material sequenced was CD4+ T cells from PBMCs. The V gene is TRBV25-1, the J gene TRBJ2-7; no definite D call. In DNA form, the CDR3 reads TGTGCCAGCAGTGAGAGAGCAGCTTCCTACGAGCAGTACTTC. Translation gives CASSERAASYEQYF.